These T cell receptor beta chains were read from a single sample in a study of early T cells in non-severe SARS-CoV-2 infection. TCRdb passed the 5' RACE reads through MiXCR, listing each CDR3 protein once. The sample holds about 69,000 distinct CDR3 sequences, 10% to 15% seen once. The source material was whole blood. These receptors came from an adult who was a healthcare worker with PCR-confirmed SARS-CoV-2 infection or an uninfected control (not recorded which). Both conserved end residues are part of each CDR3. D genes are given only for firm matches. Only some rows state a clone size, as once, few, many or a class for expanded clones.

many	NA	TRBV19	TRBJ1-4	TGTGCCAGTAGTGTCCCTATCACCGGGGGGAATGAAAAACTGTTTTTT	CASSVPITGGNEKLFF
NA	TRBD2	TRBV18	TRBJ2-3	TGTGCCAGCTCACGAGCCCGCGGGAGGGTTTCAAGCACAGATACGCAGTATTTT	CASSRARGRVSSTDTQYF
many	NA	TRBV12-3/TRBV12-4	TRBJ2-7	TGTGCCAGCAGTCTAAGACAGGGACTCCGCTACGAGCAGTACTTC	CASSLRQGLRYEQYF
many	NA	TRBV9	TRBJ2-2	TGTGCCAGCAGCGTAGAAACGGGGGGCACCGGGGACCTGTTTTTT	CASSVETGGTGDLFF
many	NA	TRBV20-1	TRBJ1-2	TGCAGTGCTAGACCCGCGGTTGGCTACACCTTC	CSARPAVGYTF
many	NA	TRBV12-3/TRBV12-4	TRBJ2-3	TGTGCCAGCAGTTTAGGGCAGGTTGGGGATACGCAGTATTTT	CASSLGQVGDTQYF
NA	TRBD1	TRBV18	TRBJ2-7	TGTGCCAGCTCACCCTATAGATGGACAGGGGGTTCCTACGAGCAGTACTTC	CASSPYRWTGGSYEQYF
few	TRBD1	TRBV20-1	TRBJ2-5	TGCAGTGTCCGGGACAGGGGGCAAGAGACCCAGTACTTC	CSVRDRGQETQYF
few	NA	TRBV7-2	TRBJ2-3	TGTGCCAGCAGCTTAATAGGACAGATTAGCACAGATACGCAGTATTTT	CASSLIGQISTDTQYF
NA	NA	TRBV6-2/TRBV6-3	TRBJ2-7	TGTGCCAGCAGTTACCCCCGGGGGGAGCAGTACTTC	CASSYPRGEQYF
NA	NA	TRBV20-1	TRBJ1-1	TGCAGTGCTAGACCTGGGGGAGATCAAGCTTTCTTT	CSARPGGDQAFF
NA	NA	TRBV12-3/TRBV12-4	TRBJ1-2	TGTGCCAGCAGTTTGAGCAGGGGTAACTATGGCTACACCTTC	CASSLSRGNYGYTF
many	TRBD1	TRBV9	TRBJ1-2	TGTGCCAGCAGCCCCCCAGGGACAGGGAACTATGGCTACACCTTC	CASSPPGTGNYGYTF
few	TRBD2	TRBV27	TRBJ2-1	TGTGCCAGCAGTTCCAACCCCTCACAGCGGGGGGGCTACAATGAGCAGTTCTTC	CASSSNPSQRGGYNEQFF
NA	NA	TRBV29-1	TRBJ2-3	TGCAGCGTTGACGGGGTCAGTGCCACAGATACGCAGTATTTT	CSVDGVSATDTQYF
many	NA	TRBV27	TRBJ1-6	TGTGCCAGCAGTACCACCCGACAGCAGTATAATTCACCCCTCCACTTT	CASSTTRQQYNSPLHF
many	NA	TRBV5-1	TRBJ1-2	TGCGCCAGCAGCTTTGGGGGTTCCGGCTACACCTTC	CASSFGGSGYTF
many	NA	TRBV6-1	TRBJ2-2	TGTGCCAGTCGTCCTCCTAACGGGGGCCCGAACACCGGGGAGCTGTTTTTT	CASRPPNGGPNTGELFF
NA	TRBD2	TRBV28	TRBJ2-3	TGTGCCAGCAGTTTCCCCGGACTAGCGGGAGACAAAGATACGCAGTATTTT	CASSFPGLAGDKDTQYF
many	NA	TRBV7-2	TRBJ2-3	TGTGCCAGCAGCTTAAGAGGGGCTGATACGCAGTATTTT	CASSLRGADTQYF
NA	NA	TRBV11-3	TRBJ1-1	TGTACCAGCAGAGAGGGGAACACTGAAGCTTTCTTT	CTSREGNTEAFF
few	NA	TRBV5-5	TRBJ2-1	TGTGCCAGCAGCTTAGGAGGAGTAGCTCGCAATGAGCAGTTCTTC	CASSLGGVARNEQFF
few	NA	TRBV7-9	TRBJ2-1	TGTGCCAGCAGCCTCCATCGAGAACAGGGCATTTTCTTC	CASSLHREQGIFF
many	NA	TRBV6-2/TRBV6-3	TRBJ2-4	TGTGCCAGCAGTTACTCTTTTAAAAACATTCAGTACTTC	CASSYSFKNIQYF
many	TRBD1	TRBV5-4	TRBJ1-1	TGTGCCAGCAGCTTCGAGGGGGCGAGGTACACTGAAGCTTTCTTT	CASSFEGARYTEAFF
many	TRBD2	TRBV7-9	TRBJ2-2	TGTGCCAGCAGCTTAGGTCCGGGACTAGCGTACACCGGGGAGCTGTTTTTT	CASSLGPGLAYTGELFF
NA	TRBD1	TRBV18	TRBJ1-2	TGTGCCAGCTCACCACCGGCAGGGGGTCGAGACTATGGCTACACCTTC	CASSPPAGGRDYGYTF
few	NA	TRBV11-2	TRBJ2-7	TGTGCCAGCAGCTTCGCTACTGAGCAGTACTTC	CASSFATEQYF
many	NA	TRBV9	TRBJ2-2	TGTGCCAGCAGCGTAGCTGGCGGGCCCGGGGAGCTGTTTTTT	CASSVAGGPGELFF
many	NA	TRBV5-6	TRBJ1-5	TGTGCCAGCAGCTTGGGGGTCAGGGAGGATCAGCCCCAGCATTTT	CASSLGVREDQPQHF
NA	NA	TRBV6-2/TRBV6-3	TRBJ2-7	TGTGCCAGCACCAATGCCGCCTCCTACGAGCAGTACTTC	CASTNAASYEQYF
once	NA	TRBV12-3/TRBV12-4	TRBJ1-1	TGTGCCAGCAGTTTAGTTTACAGGGTTGCCACTGAAGCTTTCTTT	CASSLVYRVATEAFF
many	NA	TRBV21-1	TRBJ1-5	TGTGCCAGCAGCAAAGCGCCTATGGTCCGGGGCAATCAGCCCCAGCATTTT	CASSKAPMVRGNQPQHF
NA	NA	TRBV19	TRBJ1-2	TGTGCCAGTAAGGGACAACCATCTAACTATGGCTACACCTTC	CASKGQPSNYGYTF
many	NA	TRBV29-1	TRBJ2-3	TGCAGCGTTGATGTAACTCCCAGAACCGTCACAGATACGCAGTATTTT	CSVDVTPRTVTDTQYF